Included here is one TCR beta chain sequence, with context. Antigen unknown. This sample is part of a study of radiation and T cells in renal cell carcinoma. Study results and limitations: Top tumor clonotypes rose in blood 2 weeks post-radiation, then contracted.

The CDR3 length is 16 residues. Looked up from germline, CDR1 is SGHNT and CDR2 is YYREEE (reference sequence). V shed 0 bases and J 4 bases; nucleotides not matched to a gene: 7. The sample's time point: blood 2 weeks post-SBRT. Treatment indicated: 15 Gy SBRT to primary tumor, nephrectomy 4 weeks later. Blood was sampled at baseline, 2 weeks and 4 weeks after SBRT. Measured with immunoSEQ multiplex PCR; TCRdb has only the in-frame clones, and not every one. The data hold around 60,000 clones, with 70% to 80% observed a single time. This receptor was obtained from a man between 60 and 75 years old with renal cell carcinoma. V and J are TRBV5-4 and TRBJ1-1; 9 bases match TRBD1. The sample was blood, taken from a patient whose treatment included radiotherapy and nephrectomy. DNA for the CDR3: TGTGCCAGCAGCTTGGACAGGGGGCAGGCGGGCACTGAAGCTTTCTTT. This codes for CASSLDRGQAGTEAFF.